This T cell receptor beta chain stems from a study of T cell responses to AZD1222 COVID-19 vaccine. CDR3 length equals 13 residues. V shed 2 bases and J shed 4 bases, with 9 bases lying between them. Germline-derived CDR1 and CDR2 are MDHEN and SYDVKM. Concerning this clone itself: Other DNA sequences in the same sample also yield this CDR3.

The protocol was immunoSEQ multiplex PCR, while the TCRdb copy is restricted to in-frame clones and leaves out a portion. The table lists 200,000 to 250,000 clones, around 94% of them singletons, with about 1.5% in the top ten. V and J are TRBV28 and TRBJ2-7; possible D gene TRBD2, 5 bases. The source was peripheral blood, collected 28 days after the second dose of the MenACWY control vaccine. This clonotype was sampled from an adult who received the MenACWY meningococcal vaccine as a control. CDR3 protein: CASSLGGGYEQYF. CDR3 sequence (DNA): TGTGCCAGCAGTTTAGGTGGCGGGTACGAGCAGTACTTC.